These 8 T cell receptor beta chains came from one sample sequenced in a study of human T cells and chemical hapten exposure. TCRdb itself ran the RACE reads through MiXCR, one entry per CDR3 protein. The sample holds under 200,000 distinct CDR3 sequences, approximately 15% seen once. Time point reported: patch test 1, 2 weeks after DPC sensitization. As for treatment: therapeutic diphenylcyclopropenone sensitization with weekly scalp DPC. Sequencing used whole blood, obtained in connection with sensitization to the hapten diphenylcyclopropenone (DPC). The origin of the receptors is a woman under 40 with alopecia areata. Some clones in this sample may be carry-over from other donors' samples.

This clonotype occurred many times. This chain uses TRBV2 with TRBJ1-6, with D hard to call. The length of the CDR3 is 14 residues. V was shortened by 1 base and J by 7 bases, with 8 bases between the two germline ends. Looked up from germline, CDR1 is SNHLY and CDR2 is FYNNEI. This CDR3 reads CASSEVSGNSPLHF. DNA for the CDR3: TGTGCCAGCAGTGAAGTGTCGGGGAATTCACCCCTCCACTTT.

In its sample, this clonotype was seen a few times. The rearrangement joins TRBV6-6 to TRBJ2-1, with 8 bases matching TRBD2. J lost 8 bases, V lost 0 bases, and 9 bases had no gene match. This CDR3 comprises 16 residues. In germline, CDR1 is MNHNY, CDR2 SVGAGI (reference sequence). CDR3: CASSYSGGLGVDEQFF. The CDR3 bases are TGTGCCAGCAGTTACTCGGGGGGACTAGGTGTCGATGAGCAGTTCTTC.

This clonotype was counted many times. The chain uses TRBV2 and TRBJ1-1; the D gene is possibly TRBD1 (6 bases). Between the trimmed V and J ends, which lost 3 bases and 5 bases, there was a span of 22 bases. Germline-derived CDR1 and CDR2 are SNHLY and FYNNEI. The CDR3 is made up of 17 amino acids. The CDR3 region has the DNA TGTGCCAGCAGTGATCTGGGGGGGCTTCGGGAGGAAACTGAAGCTTTCTTT. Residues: CASSDLGGLREETEAFF.

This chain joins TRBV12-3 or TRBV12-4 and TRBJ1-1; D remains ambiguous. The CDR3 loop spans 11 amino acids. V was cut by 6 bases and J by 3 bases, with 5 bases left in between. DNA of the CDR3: TGTGCCAGCAGGGATTACACTGAAGCTTTCTTT. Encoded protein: CASRDYTEAFF.

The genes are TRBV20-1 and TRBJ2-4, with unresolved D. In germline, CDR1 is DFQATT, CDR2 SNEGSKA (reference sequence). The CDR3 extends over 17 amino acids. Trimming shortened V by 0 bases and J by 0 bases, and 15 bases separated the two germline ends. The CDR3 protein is CSARDRIELIAKNIQYF. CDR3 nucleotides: TGCAGTGCTAGAGATCGAATTGAGTTGATAGCCAAAAACATTCAGTACTTC.

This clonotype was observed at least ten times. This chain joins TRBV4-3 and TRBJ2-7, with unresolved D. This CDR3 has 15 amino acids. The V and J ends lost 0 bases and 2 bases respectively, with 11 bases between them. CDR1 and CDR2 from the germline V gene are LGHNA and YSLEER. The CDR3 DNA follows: TGCGCCAGCAGCCAAGAGTTGAATTTACCCTACGAGCAGTACTTC. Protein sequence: CASSQELNLPYEQYF.

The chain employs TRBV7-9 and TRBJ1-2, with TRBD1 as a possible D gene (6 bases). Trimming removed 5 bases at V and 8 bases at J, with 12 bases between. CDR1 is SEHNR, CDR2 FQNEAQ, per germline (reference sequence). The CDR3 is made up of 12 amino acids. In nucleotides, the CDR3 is TGTGCCAGCAGCAAGATTGACAGGGGCTACACCTTC. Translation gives CASSKIDRGYTF.

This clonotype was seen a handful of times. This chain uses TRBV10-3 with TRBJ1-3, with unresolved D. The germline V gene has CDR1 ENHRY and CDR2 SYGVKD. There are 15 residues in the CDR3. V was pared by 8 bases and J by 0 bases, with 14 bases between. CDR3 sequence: CAIRTQTSSGNTIYF. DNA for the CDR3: TGTGCCATCCGGACGCAGACAAGCTCTGGAAACACCATATATTTT.